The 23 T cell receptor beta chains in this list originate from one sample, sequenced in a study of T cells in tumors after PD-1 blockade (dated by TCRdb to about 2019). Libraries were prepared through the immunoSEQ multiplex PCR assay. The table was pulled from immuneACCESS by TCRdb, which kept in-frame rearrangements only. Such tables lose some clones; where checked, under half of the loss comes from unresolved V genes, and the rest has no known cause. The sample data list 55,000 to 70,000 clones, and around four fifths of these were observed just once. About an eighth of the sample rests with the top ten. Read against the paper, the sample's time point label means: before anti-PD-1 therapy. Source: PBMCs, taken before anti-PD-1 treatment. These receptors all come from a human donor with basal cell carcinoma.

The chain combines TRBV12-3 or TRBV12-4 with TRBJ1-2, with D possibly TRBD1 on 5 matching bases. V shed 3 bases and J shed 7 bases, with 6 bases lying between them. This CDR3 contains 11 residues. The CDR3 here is CASSFGGGYTF. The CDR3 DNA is TGTGCCAGCAGTTTTGGGGGTGGCTACACCTTC.

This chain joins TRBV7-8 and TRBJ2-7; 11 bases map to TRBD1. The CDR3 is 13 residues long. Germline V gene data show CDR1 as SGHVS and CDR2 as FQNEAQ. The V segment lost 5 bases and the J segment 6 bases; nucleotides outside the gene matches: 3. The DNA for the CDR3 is TGTGCCAGCAGCGGACAGGGGGCAGGCGAGCAGTACTTC. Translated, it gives CASSGQGAGEQYF.

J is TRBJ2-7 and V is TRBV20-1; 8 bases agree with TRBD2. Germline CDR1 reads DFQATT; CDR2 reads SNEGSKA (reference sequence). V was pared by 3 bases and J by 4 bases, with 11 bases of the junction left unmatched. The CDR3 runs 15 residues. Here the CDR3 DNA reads TGCAGTGCTAGTCAAGGGGTAGCGGGGACTTACGAGCAGTACTTC. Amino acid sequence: CSASQGVAGTYEQYF.

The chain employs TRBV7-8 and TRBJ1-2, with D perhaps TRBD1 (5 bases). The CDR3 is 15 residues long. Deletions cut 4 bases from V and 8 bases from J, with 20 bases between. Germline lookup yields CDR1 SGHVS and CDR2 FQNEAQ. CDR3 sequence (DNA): TGTGCCAGCAGCTACTCCACCGGGACGGGGGACGGCTACACCTTC. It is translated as CASSYSTGTGDGYTF.

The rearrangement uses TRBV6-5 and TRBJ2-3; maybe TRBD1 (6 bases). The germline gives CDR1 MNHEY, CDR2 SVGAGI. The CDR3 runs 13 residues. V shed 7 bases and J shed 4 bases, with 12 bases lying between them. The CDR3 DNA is TGTGCCAGCACAACAGGGCTCTCAGATACGCAGTATTTT. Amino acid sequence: CASTTGLSDTQYF.

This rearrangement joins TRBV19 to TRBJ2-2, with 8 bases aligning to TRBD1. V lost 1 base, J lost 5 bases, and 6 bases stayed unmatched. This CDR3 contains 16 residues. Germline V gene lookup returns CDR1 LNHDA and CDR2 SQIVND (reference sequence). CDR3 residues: CASSIGTGGRTGELFF. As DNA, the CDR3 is TGTGCCAGTAGTATAGGAACAGGGGGACGGACCGGGGAGCTGTTTTTT.

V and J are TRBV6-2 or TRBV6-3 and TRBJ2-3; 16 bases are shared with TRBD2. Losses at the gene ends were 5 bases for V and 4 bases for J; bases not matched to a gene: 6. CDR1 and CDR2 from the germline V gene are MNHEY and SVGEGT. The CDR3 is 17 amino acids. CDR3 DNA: TGTGCCAGCAGTCATGGGACTAGCGGGGGGGCCCCAGATACGCAGTATTTT. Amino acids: CASSHGTSGGAPDTQYF.

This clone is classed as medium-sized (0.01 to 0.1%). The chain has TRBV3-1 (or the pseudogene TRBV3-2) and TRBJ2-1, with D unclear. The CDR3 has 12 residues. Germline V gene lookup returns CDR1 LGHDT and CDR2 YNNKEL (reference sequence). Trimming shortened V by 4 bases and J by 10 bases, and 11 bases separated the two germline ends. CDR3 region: CASSPTGPEQFF. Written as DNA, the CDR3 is TGTGCCAGCAGCCCTACCGGACCCGAGCAGTTCTTC.

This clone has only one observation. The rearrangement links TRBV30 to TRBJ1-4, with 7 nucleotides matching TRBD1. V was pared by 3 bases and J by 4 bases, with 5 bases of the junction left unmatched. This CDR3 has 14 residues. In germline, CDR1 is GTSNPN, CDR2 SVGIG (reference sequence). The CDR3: CAWSAGTVNEKLFF. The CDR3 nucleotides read TGTGCCTGGAGCGCCGGGACAGTTAATGAAAAACTGTTTTTT. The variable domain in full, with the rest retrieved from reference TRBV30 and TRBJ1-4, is SQTIHQWPATLVQPVGSPLSLECTVEGTSNPNLYWYRQAAGRGLQLLFYSVGIGQISSEVPQNLSASRPQDRQFILSSKKLLLSDSGFYLCAWSAGTVNEKLFFGSGTQLSVL.

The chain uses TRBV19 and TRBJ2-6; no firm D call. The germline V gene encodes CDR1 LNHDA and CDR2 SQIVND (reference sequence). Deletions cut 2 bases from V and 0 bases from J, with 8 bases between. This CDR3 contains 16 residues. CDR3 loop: CASSIRRISGANVLTF. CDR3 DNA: TGTGCCAGTAGTATAAGACGGATCTCTGGGGCCAACGTCCTGACTTTC.

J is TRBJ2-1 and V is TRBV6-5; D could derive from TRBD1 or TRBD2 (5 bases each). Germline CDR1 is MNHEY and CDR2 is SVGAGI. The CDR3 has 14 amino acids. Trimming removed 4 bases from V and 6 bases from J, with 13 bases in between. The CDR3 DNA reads TGTGCCAGCAGTTTCACCGGGACGATCAATGAGCAGTTCTTC. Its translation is CASSFTGTINEQFF.

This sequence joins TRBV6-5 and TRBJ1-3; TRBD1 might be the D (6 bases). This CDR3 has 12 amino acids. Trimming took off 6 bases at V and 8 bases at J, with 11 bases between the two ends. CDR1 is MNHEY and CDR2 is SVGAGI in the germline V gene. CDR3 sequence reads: CASSLRGDTIYF. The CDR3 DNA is TGTGCCAGCAGCCTGAGGGGGGACACCATATATTTT.

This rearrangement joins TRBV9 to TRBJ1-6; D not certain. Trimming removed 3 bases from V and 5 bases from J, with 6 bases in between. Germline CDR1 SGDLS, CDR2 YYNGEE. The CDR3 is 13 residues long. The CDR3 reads CASSGGDNSPLHF. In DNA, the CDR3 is TGTGCCAGCAGCGGGGGAGATAATTCACCCCTCCACTTT.

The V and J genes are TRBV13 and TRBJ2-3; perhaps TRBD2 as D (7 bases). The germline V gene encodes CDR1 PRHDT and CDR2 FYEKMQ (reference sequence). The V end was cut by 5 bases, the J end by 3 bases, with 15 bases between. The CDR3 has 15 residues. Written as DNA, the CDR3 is TGTGCCAGCAGCCCGGGGGGCAGGGGAACAGATACGCAGTATTTT. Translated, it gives CASSPGGRGTDTQYF.

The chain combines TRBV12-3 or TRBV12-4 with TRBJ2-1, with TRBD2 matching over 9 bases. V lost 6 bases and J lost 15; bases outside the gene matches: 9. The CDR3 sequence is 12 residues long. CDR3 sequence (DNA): TGTGCCAGCAGGCCCCTAGCGGGGCCGTTGTTCTTC. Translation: CASRPLAGPLFF.

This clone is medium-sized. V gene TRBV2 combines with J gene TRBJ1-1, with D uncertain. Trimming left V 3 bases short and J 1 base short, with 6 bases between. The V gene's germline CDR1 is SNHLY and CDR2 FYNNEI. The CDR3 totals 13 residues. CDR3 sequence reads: CASSEGGNTEAFF. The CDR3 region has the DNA TGTGCCAGCAGTGAGGGCGGGAACACTGAAGCTTTCTTT.

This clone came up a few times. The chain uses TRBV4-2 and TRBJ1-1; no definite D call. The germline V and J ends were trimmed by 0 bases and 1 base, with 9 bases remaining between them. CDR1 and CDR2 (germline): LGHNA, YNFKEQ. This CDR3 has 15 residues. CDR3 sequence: CASSQDWRSNTEAFF. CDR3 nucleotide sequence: TGTGCCAGCAGCCAAGATTGGCGGTCGAACACTGAAGCTTTCTTT.

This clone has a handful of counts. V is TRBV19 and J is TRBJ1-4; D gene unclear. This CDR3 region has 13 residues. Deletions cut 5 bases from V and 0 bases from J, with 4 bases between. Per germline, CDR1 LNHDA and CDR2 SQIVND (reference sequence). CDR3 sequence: CASSRTTNEKLFF. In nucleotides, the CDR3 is TGTGCCAGTAGTCGGACAACTAATGAAAAACTGTTTTTT.

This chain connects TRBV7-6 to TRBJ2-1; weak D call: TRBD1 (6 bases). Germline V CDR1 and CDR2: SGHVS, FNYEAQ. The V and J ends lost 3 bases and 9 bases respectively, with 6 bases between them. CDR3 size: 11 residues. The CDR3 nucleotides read TGTGCCAGCAGCTTCAGGGGTGAGCAGTTCTTC. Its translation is CASSFRGEQFF.

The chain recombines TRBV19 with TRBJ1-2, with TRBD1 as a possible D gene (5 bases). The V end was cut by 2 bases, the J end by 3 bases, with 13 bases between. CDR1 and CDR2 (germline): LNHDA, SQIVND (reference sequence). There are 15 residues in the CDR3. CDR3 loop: CASSISTLGHYGYTF. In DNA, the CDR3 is TGTGCCAGTAGTATATCAACCTTGGGGCACTATGGCTACACCTTC.

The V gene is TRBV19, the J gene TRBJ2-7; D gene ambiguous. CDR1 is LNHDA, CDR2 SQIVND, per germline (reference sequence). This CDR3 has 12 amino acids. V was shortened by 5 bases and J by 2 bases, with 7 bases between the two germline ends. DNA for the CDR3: TGTGCCAGTAGTCAATCAGCCTACGAGCAGTACTTC. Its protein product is CASSQSAYEQYF.

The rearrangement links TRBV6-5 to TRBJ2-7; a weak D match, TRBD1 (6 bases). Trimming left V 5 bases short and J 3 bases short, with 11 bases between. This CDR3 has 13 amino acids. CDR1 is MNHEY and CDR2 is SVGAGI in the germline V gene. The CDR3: CASSHGTLYEQYF. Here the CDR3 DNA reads TGTGCCAGCAGTCACGGGACACTCTACGAGCAGTACTTC.

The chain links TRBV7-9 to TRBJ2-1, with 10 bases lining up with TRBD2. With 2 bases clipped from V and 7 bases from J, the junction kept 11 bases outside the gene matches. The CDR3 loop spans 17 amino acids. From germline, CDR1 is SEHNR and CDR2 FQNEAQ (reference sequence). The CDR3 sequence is CASSLRGAGGSLNEQFF. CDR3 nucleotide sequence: TGTGCCAGCAGCTTAAGAGGAGCGGGGGGGTCTTTAAATGAGCAGTTCTTC.